Described below is a single T cell receptor (beta chain) sequence and its context. Its target is not known. The sample belongs to a study of response to subunit inactivated influenza vaccine. General study results and limits: Few new T cells, the authors suggested, are recruited by each seasonal influenza vaccination.

This CDR3 comprises 15 residues. Germline CDR1 reads KGHDR; CDR2 reads SFDVKD. Trimming cost V 9 bases and J 2 bases; bases outside gene matches: 10. TCRdb ran MiXCR on the RT-PCR reads and lists one entry per CDR3 protein. The data contain around 710,000 distinct CDR3 sequences, about 14% of them singletons. This receptor was obtained from a man aged 45 to 65 who received an inactivated influenza vaccine. The material was PBMCs from blood, obtained 14 to 15 days before vaccination. The chain uses TRBV24-1 and TRBJ2-5, with 8 nucleotides matching TRBD2. CDR3 bases: TGTGCCACCGGAACCTTTAGCGGGGCACAAGAGACCCAGTACTTC. Protein product: CATGTFSGAQETQYF.